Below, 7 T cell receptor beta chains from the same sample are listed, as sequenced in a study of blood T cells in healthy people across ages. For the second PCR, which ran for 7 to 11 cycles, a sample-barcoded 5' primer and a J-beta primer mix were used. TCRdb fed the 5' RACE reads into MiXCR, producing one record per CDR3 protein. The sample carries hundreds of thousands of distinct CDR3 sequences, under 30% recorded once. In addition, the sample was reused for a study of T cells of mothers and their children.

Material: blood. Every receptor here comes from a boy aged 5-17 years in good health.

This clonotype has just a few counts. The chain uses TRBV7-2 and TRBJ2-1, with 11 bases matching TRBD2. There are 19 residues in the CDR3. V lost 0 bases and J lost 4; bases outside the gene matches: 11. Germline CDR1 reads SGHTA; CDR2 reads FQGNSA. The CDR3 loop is CASSLALPFSGGVYNEQFF. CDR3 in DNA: TGTGCCAGCAGCTTAGCTCTCCCCTTTAGCGGGGGGGTATACAATGAGCAGTTCTTC.

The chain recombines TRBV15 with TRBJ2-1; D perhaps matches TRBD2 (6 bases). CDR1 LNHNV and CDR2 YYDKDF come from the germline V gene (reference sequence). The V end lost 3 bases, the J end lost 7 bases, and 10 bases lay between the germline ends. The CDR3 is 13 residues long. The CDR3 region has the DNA TGTGCCACCAGCAGGGTACTAGCTAATGAGCAGTTCTTC. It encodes CATSRVLANEQFF.

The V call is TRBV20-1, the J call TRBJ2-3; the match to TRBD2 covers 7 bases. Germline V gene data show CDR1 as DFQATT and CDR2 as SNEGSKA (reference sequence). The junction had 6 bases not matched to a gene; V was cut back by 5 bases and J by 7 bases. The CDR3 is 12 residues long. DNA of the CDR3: TGCAGTGCTGGGGACTACCCACATACGCAGTATTTT. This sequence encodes CSAGDYPHTQYF.

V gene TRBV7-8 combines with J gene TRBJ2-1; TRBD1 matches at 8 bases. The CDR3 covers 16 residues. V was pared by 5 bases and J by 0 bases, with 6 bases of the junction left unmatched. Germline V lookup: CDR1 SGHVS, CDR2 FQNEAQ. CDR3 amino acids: CASSPAGQGSYNEQFF. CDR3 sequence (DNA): TGTGCCAGCAGCCCCGCCGGACAGGGCTCCTACAATGAGCAGTTCTTC.

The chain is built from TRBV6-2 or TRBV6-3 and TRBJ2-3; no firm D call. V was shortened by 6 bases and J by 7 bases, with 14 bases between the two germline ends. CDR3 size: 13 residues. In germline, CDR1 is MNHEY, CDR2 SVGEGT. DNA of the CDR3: TGTGCCAGCAGCTCCGCTACAGCTTATACGCAGTATTTT. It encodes CASSSATAYTQYF.

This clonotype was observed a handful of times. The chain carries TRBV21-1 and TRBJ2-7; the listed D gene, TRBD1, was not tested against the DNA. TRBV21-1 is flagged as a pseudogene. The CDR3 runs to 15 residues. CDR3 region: CASTRPGTGSYEQYF. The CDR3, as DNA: TGTGCCAGCACCCGTCCCGGGACAGGCTCCTACGAGCAGTACTTC.

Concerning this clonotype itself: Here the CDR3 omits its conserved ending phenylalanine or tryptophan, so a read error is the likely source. Written as DNA, the CDR3 is TGCGCCAGCAGCTTGTTCAGCGGGATTTACTACGAGCAGTACCTC. As protein: CASSLFSGIYYEQYL. The chain has TRBV5-1 and TRBJ2-7; 7 bases are shared with TRBD2. CDR1 and CDR2 from the germline V gene are SGHRS and YFSETQ. After removal of 1 base from V and 3 bases from J, the junction contained 7 bases not matched to a gene. The CDR3 runs 15 residues.